The clone carrying this T cell receptor (beta chain) occurred a few times. No antigen is known for it. The time point denotes: pre-sensitization, week 0. Noted treatment: therapeutic diphenylcyclopropenone sensitization with weekly scalp DPC. This specimen comes from a study of human T cells and chemical hapten exposure. Study observations and caveats: PT1 expanded TCR counts correlated positively with patch test score. Following DPC sensitization, TCRs present above 1 in 1000 frequency showed no change.

In the original analysis: There were a median of approximately 96,000 TCRs per sample, with a range from about 23,224 to 690,600. MiXCR was run by TCRdb on the RACE reads, yielding one entry per CDR3 protein. TCRdb, rather than the study authors, made the V and J calls. The sample yields tens of thousands of distinct CDR3 sequences, approximately 10% seen once. The CDR3 is 15 residues long. The junction had 3 bases not matched to a gene; V was cut back by 1 base and J by 2 bases. Germline V gene lookup returns CDR1 SEHNR and CDR2 FQNEAQ (reference sequence). This TCR derives from a man aged 25 to 40 with alopecia areata. Some clones in this sample may be carry-over from other donors' samples. The chain joins TRBV7-9 to TRBJ2-7; 9 bases map to TRBD1. Sequenced here: whole blood, sampled in connection with sensitization to the hapten diphenylcyclopropenone (DPC). The CDR3 loop reads CASSLGDRGAYEQYF. The CDR3 nucleotides read TGTGCCAGCAGCTTAGGAGACAGGGGGGCCTACGAGCAGTACTTC. Filled out from reference TRBV7-9 and TRBJ2-7, the complete variable domain reads DTGVSQNPRHKITKRGQNVTFRCDPISEHNRLYWYRQTLGQGPEFLTYFQNEAQLEKSRLLSDRFSAERPKGSFSTLEIQRTEQGDSAMYLCASSLGDRGAYEQYFGPGTRLTVT.